The entry that follows covers one T cell receptor (beta chain) sequence. The specificity of this receptor is unknown. Base qualities were left out, and no much larger clone turns up one base away. The entry originates in a study of T cells after yellow fever vaccination (dated by TCRdb to between 2018 and 2021). Concerning the study at large: The SMART-Seq v4 Ultra Low Input RNA kit was used to prepare libraries from fractions with low cell numbers. Bulk TCR alpha and beta repertoires were sequenced longitudinally to track T-cell clones before and after primary and booster YFV17D yellow fever vaccination. Two healthy male donors, one aged 18 to 30 and one aged 30 to 40 years, were included in the cohort. Blood samples were taken at several timepoints before and after primary and secondary immunization, and bulk PBMC replicates and cell subsets were isolated.

This sample was sequenced with an Illumina NovaSeq 6000. TCR cDNA was made using 5'RACE template switching, a step that added a universal primer site and unique molecular identifiers. Priming of cDNA synthesis was performed from both the TCR alpha and TCR beta constant segments. Two PCR steps were used to amplify libraries, with sample barcodes and sequencing adapters being added in the second step. Sequencing of libraries was done on Illumina HiSeq 2500 (2x100 bp) or NovaSeq (2x150 bp). Regarding the original processing steps: MIGEC was used to demultiplex reads and collapse the reads into UMI consensus sequences, and MiXCR was used for V(D)J alignment. Vaccine-responding clonotypes were identified with edgeR using replicate PBMC samples, with FDR below 0.01 and a log2 fold change above 5 up to day 15 being required. Each bulk clonotype received a CD4 or CD8 identity based on whether the sequenced CD4 or CD8 repertoire contained that clonotype at higher abundance. The public sequencing data were trimmed at Q25 with fastp and processed into clonotypes with MiXCR by TCRdb, which kept only in-frame beta chains. For every CDR3 protein sequence, its rows merge into one entry that carries the most common genes and DNA. For this entry, the V and J calls and clone size follow TCRdb and not the study's own pipeline. The sample has just over 250,000 distinct CDR3 sequences on record, around 4.9% of them singletons. The ten largest make up around 3.3% of the sample.

Broad study findings and their caveats: The secondary T-cell response was weaker than the primary response but faster, peaking on day 5 instead of day 15. A small fraction of clonotypes showed up in both the CD4 and CD8 compartments, probably as a result of convergent recombination. Because the study included only a couple of donors, the extent to which the findings can be generalized is limited. Most clones expanded after primary vaccination were re-detected after the booster (about 96% of CD4 and around 88% of CD8), suggesting broad memory maintenance. Because abundant contaminating clonotypes from the bulk population could be contained in FACS-sorted repertoires, computational filtering was required.

The V and J ends are trimmed by 0 bases and 7 bases, leaving 10 bases between them. Inclusive of the bounding cysteine and phenylalanine, the CDR3 is 13 residues long. Just the 39-base CDR3 DNA is kept, in frame starting at base 1. The germline V gene encodes CDR1 SGHRS and CDR2 YFSETQ. The treatment or condition label corresponds to: live attenuated yellow fever vaccine strain. PBMCs were isolated from peripheral blood using a standard Ficoll-Paque protocol. Dynabeads CD4 and CD8 positive selection kits were used to isolate CD4 and CD8 T-cell fractions. TriZol was used to extract RNA from bulk PBMCs, from CD4 and CD8 fractions, and from dextramer-positive and dextramer-negative fractions.

The TCR comes from a man younger than 35 who received the YFV17D yellow fever vaccine. Sequenced here: CD4+ T cells sorted from PBMCs, sampled on the day of the yellow fever booster vaccination. The sequence links TRBV5-1 to TRBJ1-1; a tentative D call is TRBD1 (5 bases match). In nucleotide form, the sequence is TGCGCCAGCAGCTTGGGTCGACAGAATGAAGCTTTCTTT. Its protein product is CASSLGRQNEAFF.